This T cell receptor beta chain was identified during a study of control samples from healthy donors and cancer patients (dated by TCRdb to about 2020). Library creation used the immunoSEQ multiplex PCR assay. Imported from immuneACCESS, the table was reduced by TCRdb to in-frame sequences with V and J called. These copies leave out some clones; in studies compared against another copy, an unresolved V gene accounts for under half, and the cause of the remainder is not known. The sample table contains 130,000 to 150,000 clones; only one count was recorded for roughly 93% of them. Jointly, the top ten make up less than 6% of the sample. Measured from the cysteine to the phenylalanine, the CDR3 is 11 residues long. Just the 33-base CDR3 DNA is kept, in frame starting at base 1. The germline V gene sets CDR1 to MNHEY and CDR2 to SVGEGT. V lost 5 bases and J lost 1 base; the stretch between them is 3 bases long.

As concerns this clone: Its antigen is currently not known. Per-nucleotide qualities are absent, and no much larger clonotype sits a single base away. The same CDR3 is also encoded by other DNA sequences in this sample.

The sample taken for sequencing was blood. The sequence joins TRBV6-2 or TRBV6-3 to TRBJ2-7; the D gene assignment is ambiguous. The sequence was collected from a man younger than 30 in good health. The CDR3 here reads CASSASYEQYF. In nucleotide form, the sequence is TGTGCCAGCAGTGCATCCTACGAGCAGTACTTC.